A selection of T cell receptor beta chains follows, all from one sample in a study of blood T cell repertoires in COVID-19. TCRdb's copy holds only in-frame clones and misses some; the assay was immunoSEQ multiplex PCR. Among roughly 140,000 clones listed, approximately 80% were seen once. Sequenced input: peripheral blood. These receptors all stem from a man aged 55 to 70 with active or convalescent COVID-19. Both conserved end residues are part of each CDR3.

TRBJ1-4	TRBV14	15	CASSQDQGLLEKLFF
TRBJ1-5	TRBV11-2	15	CASSLDSEGLQPQHF
TRBJ2-7	TRBV7-9	12	CASSLDTYEQYF
TRBJ1-4	TRBV2	12	CASNREGEKLFF
TRBJ2-3	TRBV24-1	17	CATSDGDRGTITDTQYF
TRBJ2-7	TRBV5-6	12	CASSGEGYEQYF
TRBJ1-1	TRBV7-2	14	CASSDRQGAHQAFF
TRBJ2-2	TRBV7-7	13	CASSLDRGGELFF
TRBJ2-3	TRBV9	17	CASSVGTSGYSTDTQYF
TRBJ2-7	TRBV9	14	CASSVAAGSYEQYF
TRBJ1-2	TRBV7-2	13	CASSSQGARGYTF
TRBJ1-1	TRBV24-1	12	CATSGSAGEAFF
TRBJ1-1	TRBV10-3	13	CAISAIMNTEAFF
TRBJ1-6	TRBV3-1/TRBV3-2	16	CASSQDPPETNSPLHF
TRBJ2-1	TRBV25-1	14	CASSRAGSSDEQFF
TRBJ1-1	TRBV30	13	CGTDRDLRTEAFF
TRBJ1-3	TRBV30	15	CAWDGQPVSGNTIYF
TRBJ2-1	TRBV12-3/TRBV12-4	13	CASSLTKYNEQFF
TRBJ2-6	TRBV5-4	17	CASSSGGLNSGANVLTF
TRBJ2-1	TRBV5-1	15	CASSLFSGSYNEQFF
TRBJ1-1	TRBV6-6	16	CASSRGNRVVNTEAFF
TRBJ2-1	TRBV5-1	18	CASSSRTSGKGYNNEQFF
TRBJ2-5	TRBV6-1	16	CASSGGSGRGGETQYF